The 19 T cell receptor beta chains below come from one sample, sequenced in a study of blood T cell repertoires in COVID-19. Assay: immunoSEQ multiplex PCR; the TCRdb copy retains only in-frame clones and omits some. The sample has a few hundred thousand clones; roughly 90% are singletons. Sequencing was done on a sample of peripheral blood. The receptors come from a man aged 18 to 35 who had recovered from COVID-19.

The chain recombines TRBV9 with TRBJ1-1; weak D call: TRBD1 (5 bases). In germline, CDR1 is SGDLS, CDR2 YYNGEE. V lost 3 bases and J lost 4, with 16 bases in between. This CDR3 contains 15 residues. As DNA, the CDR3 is TGTGCCAGCAGCGGTAGAGGAGGGGTGGGCACTGAAGCTTTCTTT. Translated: CASSGRGGVGTEAFF.

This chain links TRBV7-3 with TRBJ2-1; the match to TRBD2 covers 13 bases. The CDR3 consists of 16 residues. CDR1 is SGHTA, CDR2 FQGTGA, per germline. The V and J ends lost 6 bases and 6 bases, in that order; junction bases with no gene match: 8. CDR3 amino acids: CASRASGTSGVNEQFF. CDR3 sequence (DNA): TGTGCCAGCAGAGCCTCCGGGACTAGCGGGGTCAATGAGCAGTTCTTC.

The CDR3 protein is CASSYSSRGGYNEQFF. Here the CDR3 DNA reads TGTGCCAGCAGTTACTCTTCACGGGGGGGGTACAATGAGCAGTTCTTC. The J gene is TRBJ2-1, the V gene TRBV6-2 or TRBV6-3; 8 bases agree with TRBD2. The CDR3 totals 16 residues. J was trimmed by 4 bases and V by 0 bases; bases with no gene match: 5. Germline V lookup: CDR1 MNHEY, CDR2 SVGEGT.

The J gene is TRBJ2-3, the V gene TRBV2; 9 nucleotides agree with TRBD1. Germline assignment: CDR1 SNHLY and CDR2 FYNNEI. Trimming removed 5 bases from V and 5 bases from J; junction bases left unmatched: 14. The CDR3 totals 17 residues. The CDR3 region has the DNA TGTGCCAGCAGTAAAAAGACTTCCGGGACAGGGAGAGATACGCAGTATTTT. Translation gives CASSKKTSGTGRDTQYF.

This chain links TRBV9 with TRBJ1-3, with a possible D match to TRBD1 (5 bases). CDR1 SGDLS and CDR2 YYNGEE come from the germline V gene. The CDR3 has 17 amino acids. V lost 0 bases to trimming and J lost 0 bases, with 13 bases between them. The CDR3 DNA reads TGTGCCAGCAGCGTAGGCGATATGGGGGGCTCTGGAAACACCATATATTTT. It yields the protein CASSVGDMGGSGNTIYF.

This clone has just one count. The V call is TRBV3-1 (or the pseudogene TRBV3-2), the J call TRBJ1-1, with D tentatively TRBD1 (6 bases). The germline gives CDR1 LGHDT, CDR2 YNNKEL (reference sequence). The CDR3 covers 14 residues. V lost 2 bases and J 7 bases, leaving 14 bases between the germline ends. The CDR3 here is CASSQFTGTIEAFF. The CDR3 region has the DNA TGTGCCAGCAGCCAATTTACAGGGACTATTGAAGCTTTCTTT.

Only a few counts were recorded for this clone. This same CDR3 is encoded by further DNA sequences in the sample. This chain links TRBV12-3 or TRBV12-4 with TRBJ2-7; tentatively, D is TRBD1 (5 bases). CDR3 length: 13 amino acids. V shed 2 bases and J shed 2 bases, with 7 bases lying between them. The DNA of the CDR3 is TGTGCCAGCAGTTTAAGGGGTCCCTACGAGCAGTACTTC. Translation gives CASSLRGPYEQYF.

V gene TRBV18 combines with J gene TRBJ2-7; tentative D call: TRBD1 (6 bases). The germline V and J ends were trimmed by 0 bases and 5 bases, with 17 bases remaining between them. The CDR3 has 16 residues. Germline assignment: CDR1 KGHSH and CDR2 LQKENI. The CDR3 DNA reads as TGTGCCAGCTCACCACCCCTTACAGGGAGATCTCACGAGCAGTACTTC. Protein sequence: CASSPPLTGRSHEQYF.

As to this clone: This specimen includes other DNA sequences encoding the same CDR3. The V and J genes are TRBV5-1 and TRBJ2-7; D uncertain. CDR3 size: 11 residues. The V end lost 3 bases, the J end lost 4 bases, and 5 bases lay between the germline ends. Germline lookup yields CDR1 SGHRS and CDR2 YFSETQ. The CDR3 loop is CASSSLYEQYF. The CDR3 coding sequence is TGCGCCAGCAGCTCTTTATACGAGCAGTACTTC. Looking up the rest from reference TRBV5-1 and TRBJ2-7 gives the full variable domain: KAGVTQTPRYLIKTRGQQVTLSCSPISGHRSVSWYQQTPGQGLQFLFEYFSETQRNKGNFPGRFSGRQFSNSRSEMNVSTLELGDSALYLCASSSLYEQYFGPGTRLTVT.

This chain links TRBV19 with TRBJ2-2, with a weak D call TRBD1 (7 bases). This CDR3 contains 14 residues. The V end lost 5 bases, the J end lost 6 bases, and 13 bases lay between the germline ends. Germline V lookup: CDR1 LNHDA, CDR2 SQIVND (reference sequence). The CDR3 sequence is CASSVDRDSGELFF. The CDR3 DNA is TGTGCCAGTAGTGTCGACAGGGACTCCGGGGAGCTGTTTTTT.

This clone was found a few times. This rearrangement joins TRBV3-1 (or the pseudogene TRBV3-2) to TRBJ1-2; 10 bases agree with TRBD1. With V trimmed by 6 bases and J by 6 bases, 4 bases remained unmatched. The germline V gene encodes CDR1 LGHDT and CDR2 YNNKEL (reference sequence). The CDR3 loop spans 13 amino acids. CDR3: CASRRQGANGYTF. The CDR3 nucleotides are TGTGCCAGCAGGCGACAGGGGGCTAATGGCTACACCTTC.

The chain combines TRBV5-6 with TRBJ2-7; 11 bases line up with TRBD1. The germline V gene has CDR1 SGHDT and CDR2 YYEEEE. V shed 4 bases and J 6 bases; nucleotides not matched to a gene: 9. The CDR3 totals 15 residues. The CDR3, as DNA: TGTGCCAGCAGCCTCCCCGGGACAGGGGGAACCGAGCAGTACTTC. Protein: CASSLPGTGGTEQYF.

The CDR3 region has the DNA TGTGCCAGCAGCCAGTTTAGTATCGATACGCAGTATTTT. Residues: CASSQFSIDTQYF. The V gene is TRBV3-1 (or the pseudogene TRBV3-2), the J gene TRBJ2-3, with D uncertain. Germline CDR1 is LGHDT and CDR2 is YNNKEL (reference sequence). There are 13 residues in the CDR3. The V end lost 3 bases, the J end lost 6 bases, and 10 bases lay between the germline ends.

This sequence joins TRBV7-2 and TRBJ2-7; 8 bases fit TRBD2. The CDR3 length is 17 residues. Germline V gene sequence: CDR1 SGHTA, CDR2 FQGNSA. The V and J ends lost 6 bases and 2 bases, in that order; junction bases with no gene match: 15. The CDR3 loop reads CASSLVGGGTQTYEQYF. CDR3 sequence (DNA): TGTGCCAGCAGTCTAGTGGGCGGGGGGACTCAAACCTACGAGCAGTACTTC.

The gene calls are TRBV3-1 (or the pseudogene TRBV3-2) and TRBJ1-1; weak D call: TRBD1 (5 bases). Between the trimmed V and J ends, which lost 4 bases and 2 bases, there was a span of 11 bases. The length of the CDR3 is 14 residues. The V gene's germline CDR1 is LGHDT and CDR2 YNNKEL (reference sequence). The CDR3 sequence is CASSPDRTNTEAFF. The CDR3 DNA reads TGTGCCAGCAGCCCAGACAGAACCAACACTGAAGCTTTCTTT.

The CDR3 bases are TGTGCCAGCAGCTTAACGGGAAATCAGCCCCAGCATTTT. Translated, it gives CASSLTGNQPQHF. This rearrangement joins TRBV11-2 to TRBJ1-5; D unresolved. Trimming cost V 2 bases and J 4 bases, with 6 bases left between them. CDR3 length: 13 residues. Germline loops: CDR1 SGHAT, CDR2 FQNNGV.

In DNA form, the CDR3 reads TGTGCCAGCAGCCAAGGGGGAGGGGCAAATGAGCAGTTCTTC. It is translated as CASSQGGGANEQFF. This rearrangement joins TRBV3-1 (or the pseudogene TRBV3-2) to TRBJ2-1, with 7 bases matching TRBD2. This CDR3 region has 14 residues. Germline CDR1 is LGHDT and CDR2 is YNNKEL (reference sequence). Trimming removed 1 base from V and 7 bases from J; junction bases left unmatched: 4.

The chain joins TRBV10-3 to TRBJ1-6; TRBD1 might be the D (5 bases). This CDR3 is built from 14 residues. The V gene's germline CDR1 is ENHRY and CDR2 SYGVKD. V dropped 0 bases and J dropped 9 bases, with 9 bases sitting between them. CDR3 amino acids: CAISESTGVSPLHF. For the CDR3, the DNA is TGTGCCATCAGTGAGTCGACGGGGGTTTCACCCCTCCACTTT.

For the CDR3, the DNA is TGTGCCAGCAGTGAAGCAGGGAAGAACACTGAAGCTTTCTTT. It codes for CASSEAGKNTEAFF. The chain links TRBV25-1 to TRBJ1-1; possibly TRBD1 for D (5 bases). V lost 2 bases, J lost 1 base, and 8 bases lay in between. CDR3 length: 14 residues. Germline V gene sequence: CDR1 MGHDK, CDR2 SYGVNS. Supplemented by reference TRBV25-1 and TRBJ1-1, the full variable domain reads EADIYQTPRYLVIGTGKKITLECSQTMGHDKMYWYQQDPGMELHLIHYSYGVNSTEKGDLSSESTVSRIRTEHFPLTLESARPSHTSQYLCASSEAGKNTEAFFGQGTRLTVV.